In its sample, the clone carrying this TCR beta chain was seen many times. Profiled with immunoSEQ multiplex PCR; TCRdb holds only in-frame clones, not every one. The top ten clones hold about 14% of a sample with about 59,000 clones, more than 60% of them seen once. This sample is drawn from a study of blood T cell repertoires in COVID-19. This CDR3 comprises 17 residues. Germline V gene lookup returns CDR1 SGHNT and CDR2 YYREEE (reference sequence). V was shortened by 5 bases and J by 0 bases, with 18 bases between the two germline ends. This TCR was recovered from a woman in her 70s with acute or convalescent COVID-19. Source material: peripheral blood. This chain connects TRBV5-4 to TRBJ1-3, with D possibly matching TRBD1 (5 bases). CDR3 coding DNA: TGTGCCAGCAGGGGTAACGGTCAAGGGGCCTCTGGAAACACCATATATTTT. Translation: CASRGNGQGASGNTIYF. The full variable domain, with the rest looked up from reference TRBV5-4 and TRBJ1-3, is ETGVTQSPTHLIKTRGQQVTLRCSSQSGHNTVSWYQQALGQGPQFIFQYYREEENGRGNFPPRFSGLQFPNYSSELNVNALELDDSALYLCASRGNGQGASGNTIYFGEGSWLTVV.